This T cell receptor (beta chain) was profiled in a study of early T cells in non-severe SARS-CoV-2 infection. Study details: Chains stayed unpaired after sequencing of bulk RNA from unsorted whole blood. Findings and limits, study-wide: A preference for anti-spike CD8 responses marked VDJdb matching, which missed private and CD4 specificities.

In the library, individual cDNA molecules carried attached unique molecular identifiers. In TCRdb, the 5' RACE reads were re-called with MiXCR into one record per CDR3 protein. The sample shows around 100,000 distinct CDR3 sequences, approximately 17% of them seen only once. Germline trimming cut 0 bases from V and 9 bases from J; bases unmatched to any gene: 5. The CDR3 is 15 residues long. Looked up from germline, CDR1 is DFQATT and CDR2 is SNEGSKA (reference sequence). This clonotype was detected ten times or more. Its matching antigen is unknown. The sample comprised whole blood. The TCR was taken from an adult who was a healthcare worker with PCR-confirmed SARS-CoV-2 infection or an uninfected control (not recorded which). The gene calls are TRBV20-1 and TRBJ2-1; 13 nucleotides line up with TRBD2. The CDR3, as DNA: TGCAGTGCTAGAGACCCGGGACTAGCGGGACCTGAGCAGTTCTTC. Translated, it gives CSARDPGLAGPEQFF.